This is a list of T cell receptor beta chains from one sample in a study of T cells after yellow fever vaccination. TCRdb used MiXCR to reprocess the 5' RACE reads, holding one entry per CDR3 protein. This sample has hundreds of thousands of distinct CDR3 sequences, with around 4% found just once. The source material was PBMCs, sampled on the day of the yellow fever booster vaccination. The receptors stem from a man between 18 and 35 years old who received the YFV17D yellow fever vaccine. Both conserved end residues are part of each CDR3. Fields, in order: D gene, J gene, clone size, V gene, CDR3 protein, CDR3 DNA. A D gene is named only where the DNA matches it firmly. Clone size, where shown, is once, few, many, or a class for clones that have expanded.

.,TRBJ2-5,.,TRBV18,CASSPIRSRETQYF,TGTGCCAGCTCACCAATTAGGAGCCGAGAGACCCAGTACTTC
TRBD2,TRBJ2-6,.,TRBV5-1,CASSRGLDSGANVLTF,TGCGCCAGCAGCCGAGGACTAGACTCTGGGGCCAACGTCCTGACTTTC
TRBD1,TRBJ2-7,many,TRBV20-1,CSARDGRGQAYEQYF,TGCAGTGCTAGAGATGGGAGAGGACAGGCATACGAGCAGTACTTC
.,TRBJ2-7,many,TRBV20-1,CSASARPYEQYF,TGCAGTGCTAGTGCCAGGCCCTACGAGCAGTACTTC
.,TRBJ2-3,many,TRBV5-6,CASSWVDTQYF,TGTGCCAGCAGCTGGGTGGATACGCAGTATTTT
.,TRBJ2-5,many,TRBV3-1,CASSWSGKTQYF,TGTGCCAGCAGTTGGAGTGGGAAGACCCAGTACTTC
.,TRBJ2-1,many,TRBV2,CASSTTGIEQFF,TGTGCCAGCAGTACAACAGGGATTGAGCAGTTCTTC
TRBD2,TRBJ2-3,many,TRBV7-2,CASSPGGLAGGDTQYF,TGTGCCAGCAGCCCTGGGGGTTTGGCGGGGGGGGATACGCAGTATTTT
TRBD1,TRBJ1-4,.,TRBV13,CASSHRQGAGNEKLFF,TGTGCCAGCAGCCACCGACAGGGGGCGGGTAATGAAAAACTGTTTTTT
TRBD1,TRBJ1-6,many,TRBV18,CASSPVDRGRSPLHF,TGTGCCAGCTCACCCGTGGACAGGGGAAGGTCACCCCTCCACTTT
TRBD1,TRBJ2-7,few,TRBV29-1,CSTWTGARDEQYF,TGCAGCACGTGGACAGGGGCCCGAGACGAGCAGTACTTC
.,TRBJ2-4,many,TRBV11-2,CASSFTGAKNIQYF,TGTGCCAGCAGCTTTACAGGGGCCAAAAACATTCAGTACTTC
TRBD2,TRBJ2-5,many,TRBV5-1,CASSLEASGGQETQYF,TGCGCCAGCAGCTTGGAGGCTAGCGGGGGCCAAGAGACCCAGTACTTC
.,TRBJ2-3,.,TRBV2,CASAPRTSYDTQYF,TGTGCCAGCGCCCCGAGGACGTCGTATGATACGCAGTATTTT